This T cell receptor (beta chain) appears in the sequencing data of a study of cytomegalovirus exposure and HLA in healthy donors (dated 2017 in TCRdb). For context, the study as a whole: The roughly 700 repertoires of the first cohort and the roughly 120 validation repertoires were produced on the same platform, according to a later analysis. In addition to the first cohort of around 670 subjects, a separate validation cohort of some 120 different subjects was used. The study combined high-throughput TCR immunosequencing, statistical association of individual TCRs with disease status, and machine learning to predict cytomegalovirus infection status. The study was designed to test whether signatures of past pathogen exposure could be identified by cataloging public T cell receptors. Results and caveats for the whole study, not just this receptor: It was suggested by the authors that the approach could potentially be generalized to other disease states and immunological phenotypes. The validation cohort had no HLA typing available for a later analysis, so co-occurrence within that cohort was assessed over all 120 or so repertoires. In vitro tests confirmed that a few of the cytomegalovirus-associated TCR beta chains recognize cytomegalovirus antigens. The classifier was reported to diagnose cytomegalovirus status with high specificity and sensitivity in both the original cohort and the validation cohort. The study gave a list of over 150 TCR beta chains associated with cytomegalovirus. Most TCR sequences were observed very rarely across donors, whereas some public TCRs were present in many individuals. Of the cluster scores, approximately 94% were above 0 in a later analysis, which found that TCRs clustered in the first cohort also tended to co-occur in the 130 or so validation repertoires.

CDR1 and CDR2, per the germline V gene, are SGHAT and FQNNGV. V lost 6 bases and J lost 3 bases; the stretch between them is 21 bases long. The CDR3 sequence holds 16 residues, the cysteine and phenylalanine included. The sequence is cut down to CDR3 DNA, 48 bases in frame from base 1. Notes on this clone: The specificity of this receptor is unknown. No base quality information exists; no much larger clone differs at one position.

Separate from the roughly 700-subject first cohort, the validation cohort of 95 to 150 subjects was the group to which the donors belonged. Libraries were prepared through the immunoSEQ multiplex PCR assay. As for how the authors treated the data: A statistical classification framework was built for diagnosing cytomegalovirus status from the catalog of TCR beta chain sequences. TCRdb mirrors the immuneACCESS table, restricted to in-frame sequences. Some clones are absent from its copies; in checked studies, under half trace to an unresolved V gene, and the reason for the others is unknown. The V and J calls and clone size were taken over from that table, and D and trimming were inferred from the DNA. Recorded for this sample are around 120,000 clones; about 91% of them occurred a single time. Approximately 1.8% of the sample goes to the ten largest clones.

The V gene is TRBV11-2 and the J gene is TRBJ2-7; TRBD1 is a weak D gene call, 5 bases matching. The specimen sequenced was PBMCs. This clonotype was obtained from a man aged 18 to 29 in good health and CMV-seronegative. CDR3 protein: CASRFGQLDNVYEQYF. The DNA sequence follows: TGTGCCAGCAGGTTCGGACAATTGGATAACGTCTACGAGCAGTACTTC.